Each of the 21 T cell receptor beta chains below was sequenced from the same sample in a study of cytomegalovirus exposure and HLA in healthy donors. Primers included in the PCR were 60 Vbeta and 13 Jbeta primers. Sequencing used immunoSEQ multiplex PCR; TCRdb keeps in-frame clones, though not all of them. This sample yields around 95,000 clones, of which around 86% are seen a single time; 3% to 4% belongs to the top ten. Sequenced material: PBMCs. These receptors were obtained from a female donor in good health and CMV-seropositive.

The V call is TRBV9, the J call TRBJ2-7, with a weak D call TRBD2 (8 bases). Germline V gene data show CDR1 as SGDLS and CDR2 as YYNGEE. Between the trimmed V and J ends, which lost 0 bases and 3 bases, there was a span of 16 bases. The CDR3 contains 16 residues. In DNA, the CDR3 is TGTGCCAGCAGCGTAGCTACGGGGGGGACAGACTACGAGCAGTACTTC. Its translation: CASSVATGGTDYEQYF. The whole variable domain, filled in from reference TRBV9 and TRBJ2-7, reads DSGVTQTPKHLITATGQRVTLRCSPRSGDLSVYWYQQSLDQGLQFLIQYYNGEERAKGNILERFSAQQFPDLHSELNLSSLELGDSALYFCASSVATGGTDYEQYFGPGTRLTVT.

This chain connects TRBV7-6 to TRBJ2-3, with TRBD2 identical over 10 bases. The CDR3 has 15 residues. From germline, CDR1 is SGHVS and CDR2 FNYEAQ. Unmatched junction bases numbered 7, after V lost 5 bases and J lost 5 bases. The CDR3 nucleotides read TGTGCCAGCAGCCTGAGCGGGAGGGCCGTAGATACGCAGTATTTT. Its protein product is CASSLSGRAVDTQYF.

This clone has more than one count but fewer than ten. J is TRBJ2-1 and V is TRBV15, with TRBD2 matching over 7 bases. The germline V gene has CDR1 LNHNV and CDR2 YYDKDF (reference sequence). The CDR3 totals 15 residues. V shed 8 bases and J 4 bases; nucleotides not matched to a gene: 11. The CDR3 DNA is TGTGCCACCCCTGGAGGAGGGGAGGGATACAATGAGCAGTTCTTC. The encoded protein is CATPGGGEGYNEQFF.

The rearrangement links TRBV9 to TRBJ2-3; TRBD2 might be the D (6 bases). The CDR3 length is 15 residues. Per germline, CDR1 SGDLS and CDR2 YYNGEE. The V end lost 1 base, the J end lost 6 bases, and 15 bases lay between the germline ends. CDR3 coding DNA: TGTGCCAGCAGCGTAATAGCGGCAGAGGTGGATACGCAGTATTTT. This gives the protein CASSVIAAEVDTQYF. Drawing the rest from reference TRBV9 and TRBJ2-3, the complete variable domain is DSGVTQTPKHLITATGQRVTLRCSPRSGDLSVYWYQQSLDQGLQFLIQYYNGEERAKGNILERFSAQQFPDLHSELNLSSLELGDSALYFCASSVIAAEVDTQYFGPGTRLTVL.

V usage is TRBV5-1 and J usage is TRBJ2-1; 10 positions match TRBD1. CDR1 is SGHRS and CDR2 is YFSETQ in the germline V gene. The length of the CDR3 is 15 residues. Germline trimming cut 4 bases from V and 8 bases from J; bases unmatched to any gene: 9. Here the CDR3 reads CASSVGTGDNDEQFF. CDR3 sequence (DNA): TGCGCCAGCAGCGTCGGGACAGGGGATAACGATGAGCAGTTCTTC.

The chain carries TRBV5-4 and TRBJ2-1, with D possibly matching TRBD2 (5 bases). The germline V and J ends were trimmed by 7 bases and 5 bases, with 13 bases remaining between them. The CDR3 covers 13 residues. Germline V lookup: CDR1 SGHNT, CDR2 YYREEE (reference sequence). This chain's CDR3 is CASSGSENNEQFF. CDR3 sequence (DNA): TGTGCCAGCTCAGGTAGCGAGAACAATGAGCAGTTCTTC.

J is TRBJ2-1 and V is TRBV7-8; 7 bases agree with TRBD2. Unmatched junction bases numbered 4, after V lost 2 bases and J lost 0 bases. The CDR3 is made up of 16 amino acids. In germline, CDR1 is SGHVS, CDR2 FQNEAQ. The CDR3 loop reads CASSLPGRVSYNEQFF. The CDR3 nucleotides are TGTGCCAGCAGCTTACCAGGGAGGGTCTCCTACAATGAGCAGTTCTTC.

The chain links TRBV27 to TRBJ1-6; TRBD1 aligns across 7 bases. The germline V gene has CDR1 MNHEY and CDR2 SMNVEV (reference sequence). This CDR3 spans 16 amino acids. J was trimmed by 3 bases and V by 9 bases; bases with no gene match: 11. CDR3: CASSYFRDSYNSPLHF. CDR3 sequence (DNA): TGTGCCAGTTCTTACTTCCGGGACAGCTATAATTCACCCCTCCACTTT.

The CDR3, as DNA: TGTGCCAGCAGCTTAGCGTCAGAACTATACACTGAAGCTTTCTTT. As protein: CASSLASELYTEAFF. V and J are TRBV7-6 and TRBJ1-1, with D uncertain. Germline-derived CDR1 and CDR2 are SGHVS and FNYEAQ. The CDR3 length is 15 residues. V was clipped by 0 bases and J by 3 bases, with 11 bases between them.

The rearrangement links TRBV6-5 to TRBJ2-7, with 7 nucleotides matching TRBD2. Germline V gives CDR1 MNHEY, CDR2 SVGAGI. Losses at the gene ends were 5 bases for V and 7 bases for J; bases not matched to a gene: 8. The CDR3 totals 13 residues. The DNA for the CDR3 is TGTGCCAGCAGTGGGGCGGGGGTGGGGGAGCAGTACTTC. It yields the protein CASSGAGVGEQYF.

This chain links TRBV25-1 with TRBJ2-2; possibly TRBD2 for D (5 bases). CDR3 length equals 13 residues. V lost 7 bases and J lost 6, with 12 bases in between. From germline, CDR1 is MGHDK and CDR2 SYGVNS. CDR3 sequence: CASTKEVAGELFF. DNA of the CDR3: TGTGCCAGCACGAAGGAGGTGGCCGGGGAGCTGTTTTTT.

The V gene is TRBV4-1, the J gene TRBJ2-1, with D possibly TRBD2 on 6 matching bases. This CDR3 contains 16 residues. The V and J ends lost 2 bases and 5 bases respectively, with 16 bases between them. The V gene's germline CDR1 is MGHRA and CDR2 YSYEKL. The CDR3 region has the DNA TGCGCCAGCAGCCAACCCGTCCGACAGCGGGACAATGAGCAGTTCTTC. Protein sequence: CASSQPVRQRDNEQFF.

The chain employs TRBV5-6 and TRBJ2-7, with 10 bases lining up with TRBD1. Per germline, CDR1 SGHDT and CDR2 YYEEEE. With 6 bases clipped from V and 7 bases from J, the junction kept 7 bases outside the gene matches. The CDR3 is 13 amino acids. The CDR3 coding sequence is TGTGCCAGCATTCGGGACAGGGGAGGGGAGCAGTACTTC. This encodes CASIRDRGGEQYF.

The chain carries TRBV6-1 and TRBJ2-3; 11 positions match TRBD1. Germline V gene sequence: CDR1 MNHNS, CDR2 SASEGT. This CDR3 region has 16 residues. The ends lost 4 bases at V and 2 bases at J; junction bases unmatched: 5. The CDR3 protein is CASSGDRGSDTDTQYF. CDR3 DNA sequence: TGTGCCAGCAGTGGGGACAGGGGGAGTGACACAGATACGCAGTATTTT.

V and J are TRBV27 and TRBJ1-4; 7 bases align to TRBD1. The CDR3 runs to 13 residues. Germline V CDR1 and CDR2: MNHEY, SMNVEV (reference sequence). Unmatched junction bases numbered 1, after V lost 6 bases and J lost 3 bases. The CDR3 loop is CASSGTANEKLFF. Written as DNA, the CDR3 is TGTGCCAGCAGCGGGACAGCTAATGAAAAACTGTTTTTT.

The CDR3 nucleotides read TGTGCCAGTAGTAAATGGGACTCGAGCTCTGGAAACACCATATATTTT. This translates into CASSKWDSSSGNTIYF. The V call is TRBV19, the J call TRBJ1-3, with TRBD1 as a possible D gene (5 bases). The germline gives CDR1 LNHDA, CDR2 SQIVND (reference sequence). CDR3 size: 16 residues. Trimming pared 4 bases from V and 0 bases from J, leaving 13 bases between. Combining the CDR3 with reference TRBV19 and TRBJ1-3 gives the whole variable domain DGGITQSPKYLFRKEGQNVTLSCEQNLNHDAMYWYRQDPGQGLRLIYYSQIVNDFQKGDIAEGYSVSREKKESFPLTVTSAQKNPTAFYLCASSKWDSSSGNTIYFGEGSWLTVV.

This rearrangement joins TRBV6-6 to TRBJ2-5; D is undetermined. The J call may be faulty, since TRBJ2-7 better matches the DNA end. The CDR3 extends over 12 amino acids. The germline gives CDR1 MNHNY, CDR2 SVGAGI (reference sequence). The CDR3 DNA reads as TGTGCCAGCAGTTACATCCCCCACGAGCAGTACTTC. Translation: CASSYIPHEQYF.

The chain recombines TRBV5-1 with TRBJ2-7, with D tentatively TRBD2 (6 bases). There are 16 residues in the CDR3. Germline loops: CDR1 SGHRS, CDR2 YFSETQ. Trimming took 0 bases from V and 3 from J, leaving 16 bases between them. DNA for the CDR3: TGCGCCAGCAGCTTGGCCTTGGGACGGGGGAACTACGAGCAGTACTTC. As protein: CASSLALGRGNYEQYF.

This chain connects TRBV28 to TRBJ1-2; TRBD1 might be the D (6 bases). Germline CDR1 reads MDHEN; CDR2 reads SYDVKM. The CDR3 runs 15 residues. Trimming took 6 bases from V and 2 from J, leaving 16 bases between them. CDR3 protein: CASRRLRGGNYGYTF. CDR3 in DNA: TGTGCCAGCAGGAGACTGAGGGGGGGGAACTATGGCTACACCTTC.

The rearrangement uses TRBV2 and TRBJ1-2; the match to TRBD1 covers 10 bases. J lost 5 bases, V lost 3 bases, and 6 bases had no gene match. Germline V gives CDR1 SNHLY, CDR2 FYNNEI. The CDR3 has 15 residues. The DNA for the CDR3 is TGTGCCAGCAGTGACAGTGGGACAGGGGTTTATGGCTACACCTTC. This translates into CASSDSGTGVYGYTF.

About this clone: One end of the junction fails to match germline, which may point to a read error. The gene calls are TRBV2 and TRBJ2-1; 10 bases map to TRBD2. This CDR3 contains 16 residues. Germline V gene sequence: CDR1 SNHLY, CDR2 FYNNEI. The CDR3 region has the DNA TGTGCCAGCAGGGAAGGACTAGCGGTTTCCTACAATGAGCAGTTCTTC. Protein: CASREGLAVSYNEQFF.